This TCR beta chain was captured by sequencing in a study of cytomegalovirus exposure and HLA in healthy donors. Study-wide findings and caveats: Later findings reportedly placed an Asian-associated ancestry cluster below the roughly 700-donor mean for N-insertions. Using a false discovery rate of 0.05, a later analysis showed that 16,951 TCR beta sequences were associated with HLA alleles.

This clone appeared a few times. Its antigen is currently unknown. The PCR employed 60 Vbeta primers together with 13 Jbeta primers. Only in-frame clones appear in the TCRdb table, and some are missing; sequencing was by immunoSEQ multiplex PCR. The data show roughly 89,000 clones, roughly 80% seen once. Germline-derived CDR1 and CDR2 are LNHDA and SQIVND (reference sequence). This CDR3 is 14 amino acids long. V shed 3 bases, J shed 5 bases, and the junction held 6 bases outside the gene matches. J is TRBJ2-7 and V is TRBV19; 8 bases are shared with TRBD1. The sequenced material came from PBMCs. The source is a man aged 25-45 years in good health and CMV-seropositive. CDR3 in amino acids: CASSIQGALNEQYF. Here the CDR3 DNA reads TGTGCCAGTAGTATCCAGGGGGCGCTCAACGAGCAGTACTTC.